One sample yielded the 27 T cell receptor beta chains listed below, sequenced in a study of T-cell memory formation after mild COVID-19. TCRdb used MiXCR to reprocess the 5' RACE reads, holding one entry per CDR3 protein. The sample consists of hundreds of thousands of distinct CDR3 sequences, about 18% of them appearing once. The sequencing input was PBMCs or a T cell subset sorted from them (not recorded which). These receptors originate from an adult woman who had mild COVID-19 (a few samples of this study predate the infection). Cell type and time point are not known.

This clonotype was recorded a few times. The chain uses TRBV7-2 and TRBJ1-2, with TRBD1 as a possible D gene (5 bases). Trimming took 6 bases from V and 0 from J, leaving 14 bases between them. The CDR3 spans 15 residues. Looked up from germline, CDR1 is SGHTA and CDR2 is FQGNSA. CDR3 loop: CASSRTGPSNYGYTF. CDR3 in DNA: TGTGCCAGCAGTCGAACGGGACCATCTAACTATGGCTACACCTTC.

The chain couples TRBV9 to TRBJ2-1, with no clear D. Trimming pared 0 bases from V and 0 bases from J, leaving 10 bases between. Per germline, CDR1 SGDLS and CDR2 YYNGEE. The CDR3 is 16 residues long. The CDR3 here is CASSVVPRISYNEQFF. The CDR3 bases are TGTGCCAGCAGCGTAGTACCCCGGATCTCCTACAATGAGCAGTTCTTC.

This clonotype was seen many times. CDR3 in amino acids: CAIGLAGMYNEQFF. The CDR3 region has the DNA TGTGCCATCGGACTAGCGGGAATGTACAATGAGCAGTTCTTC. V gene TRBV10-3 combines with J gene TRBJ2-1; 12 bases are a match to TRBD2. Unmatched junction bases numbered 3, after V lost 8 bases and J lost 4 bases. Germline CDR1 is ENHRY and CDR2 is SYGVKD. This CDR3 is built from 14 residues.

CDR3 in DNA: TGTGCCAGCAGTTACGCATCCGGGGGGTCCAGGCACAATGAGCAGTTCTTC. Residues: CASSYASGGSRHNEQFF. V gene TRBV6-5 combines with J gene TRBJ2-1, with 7 nucleotides matching TRBD2. Germline V gene lookup returns CDR1 MNHEY and CDR2 SVGAGI. The CDR3 extends over 17 amino acids. The V gene end was trimmed by 2 bases and the J gene end by 5 bases; junction bases not matched to a gene: 12.

In this sample, this clonotype turned up a few times. V usage is TRBV12-3 or TRBV12-4 and J usage is TRBJ2-1; unclear D gene. This CDR3 region has 14 residues. Trimming removed 3 bases from V and 3 bases from J, with 9 bases in between. CDR3: CASSFFRNYNEQFF. The CDR3 nucleotides are TGTGCCAGCAGTTTTTTTCGCAACTACAATGAGCAGTTCTTC.

The sample holds a few counts of this clonotype. V is TRBV14 and J is TRBJ1-2, with 11 positions matching TRBD1. V shed 4 bases and J 13 bases; nucleotides not matched to a gene: 5. This CDR3 is 12 amino acids long. Germline V gene data show CDR1 as SGHDN and CDR2 as FVKESK. As DNA, the CDR3 is TGTGCCAGCAGCCTTGGACAGGGGGCAATCACCTTC. It translates to CASSLGQGAITF.

This clonotype has a handful of counts. CDR3 amino acids: CASSPGLSNQPQHF. In DNA, the CDR3 is TGTGCCAGCAGCCCAGGGTTGAGCAATCAGCCCCAGCATTTT. The V call is TRBV7-9, the J call TRBJ1-5, with a tentative D call TRBD1 (5 bases). There are 14 residues in the CDR3. V lost 5 bases and J 1 base, leaving 9 bases between the germline ends. Germline-derived CDR1 and CDR2 are SEHNR and FQNEAQ (reference sequence).

V gene TRBV4-2 combines with J gene TRBJ2-5; no definite D call. This CDR3 spans 13 amino acids. Germline V gene sequence: CDR1 LGHNA, CDR2 YNFKEQ. The ends were cut back, 1 base at V and 4 bases at J, with 7 bases in the middle. CDR3 sequence (DNA): TGTGCCAGCAGCCAAGGCAGAGGAGAGACCCAGTACTTC. Translating it yields CASSQGRGETQYF.

The chain is built from TRBV9 and TRBJ1-2; D perhaps matches TRBD1 (6 bases). CDR1 is SGDLS, CDR2 YYNGEE, per germline. Deletions cut 4 bases from V and 0 bases from J, with 16 bases between. CDR3 length: 16 residues. CDR3 region: CASSPGDRLPNYGYTF. Written as DNA, the CDR3 is TGTGCCAGCAGCCCCGGCGACAGGCTACCTAACTATGGCTACACCTTC. The full variable domain, with the rest looked up from reference TRBV9 and TRBJ1-2, is DSGVTQTPKHLITATGQRVTLRCSPRSGDLSVYWYQQSLDQGLQFLIQYYNGEERAKGNILERFSAQQFPDLHSELNLSSLELGDSALYFCASSPGDRLPNYGYTFGSGTRLTVV.

The chain combines TRBV29-1 with TRBJ2-5, with 9 nucleotides matching TRBD1. V lost 7 bases to trimming and J lost 5 bases; unmatched junction nucleotides: 11. CDR1 is SQVTM and CDR2 is ANQGSEA in the germline V gene. CDR3 size: 14 residues. CDR3 sequence (DNA): TGCAGCGCCACCCGGGGACAGGGAATTGAGACCCAGTACTTC. This encodes CSATRGQGIETQYF.

J is TRBJ2-5 and V is TRBV15; D not resolved. The V gene's germline CDR1 is LNHNV and CDR2 YYDKDF (reference sequence). The CDR3 covers 15 residues. Trimming left V 2 bases short and J 5 bases short, with 15 bases between. The CDR3 DNA reads as TGTGCCACCAGCAGAAAAACGGGCAGGTCGGAGACCCAGTACTTC. Amino acid sequence: CATSRKTGRSETQYF.

This clonotype has only a few counts. The rearrangement uses TRBV30 and TRBJ2-1; 8 bases are a match to TRBD1. In germline, CDR1 is GTSNPN, CDR2 SVGIG (reference sequence). V was clipped by 3 bases and J by 7 bases; unmatched bases: 5. The CDR3 runs to 13 residues. Here the CDR3 DNA reads TGTGCCTGGAGCTGGACAGGGAATAATGAGCAGTTCTTC. This gives the protein CAWSWTGNNEQFF.

The genes are TRBV18 and TRBJ2-7, with 8 bases aligning to TRBD2. With V trimmed by 3 bases and J by 4 bases, 5 bases remained unmatched. This CDR3 is 14 amino acids long. Germline CDR1 is KGHSH and CDR2 is LQKENI. The CDR3 nucleotides are TGTGCCAGCTCACCCGGGACTAGATTTTACGAGCAGTACTTC. This gives the protein CASSPGTRFYEQYF.

The sample holds a few counts of this clonotype. The J gene is TRBJ1-1, the V gene TRBV7-6; D is uncertain. Looked up from germline, CDR1 is SGHVS and CDR2 is FNYEAQ. Between the trimmed V and J ends, which lost 4 bases and 5 bases, there was a span of 17 bases. CDR3 size: 15 residues. Written as DNA, the CDR3 is TGTGCCAGCAGCTCCCACCCGACAATGGAGACTGAAGCTTTCTTT. Amino acids: CASSSHPTMETEAFF.

The chain links TRBV12-3 or TRBV12-4 to TRBJ1-6; 10 positions match TRBD1. V gave up 10 bases and J gave up 7 bases; unmatched junction bases: 4. This CDR3 is 13 amino acids long. The DNA of the CDR3 is TGTGCCACCAGGACAGGGGGAAATTCACCCCTCCACTTT. As protein: CATRTGGNSPLHF.

This clonotype was seen more than once but under ten times. V usage is TRBV19 and J usage is TRBJ1-2; 10 bases map to TRBD1. V gave up 6 bases and J gave up 6 bases; unmatched junction bases: 4. Germline V gene data show CDR1 as LNHDA and CDR2 as SQIVND (reference sequence). This CDR3 comprises 13 residues. The CDR3 DNA is TGTGCCAGTAGAGGGACAGGGGTCGATGGCTACACCTTC. Translation gives CASRGTGVDGYTF.

This clonotype showed up just a few times. This chain links TRBV21-1 with TRBJ1-2. TRBV21-1 is noted as a pseudogene. CDR3 length equals 12 residues. DNA of the CDR3: TGTGCCAGCAGCAAAGGCAGCTATGGCTACACCTTC. Amino acid sequence: CASSKGSYGYTF.

This clonotype was seen a handful of times. The V gene is TRBV5-1, the J gene TRBJ2-6, with 11 positions matching TRBD1. The germline V gene has CDR1 SGHRS and CDR2 YFSETQ. The CDR3 spans 18 residues. J gave up 1 base and V 0 bases, and 3 bases lay outside the gene matches. In nucleotides, the CDR3 is TGCGCCAGCAGCTTGGACGGGACAGGGGGATCTGGGGCCAACGTCCTGACTTTC. Translating it yields CASSLDGTGGSGANVLTF.

V and J are TRBV14 and TRBJ2-5; a possible D gene is TRBD2 (6 bases). Deletions cut 1 base from V and 5 bases from J, with 17 bases between. The CDR3 runs 16 residues. The germline gives CDR1 SGHDN, CDR2 FVKESK. The DNA for the CDR3 is TGTGCCAGCAGCCAAGGGACTGGGACTTCGGTTGAGACCCAGTACTTC. It encodes CASSQGTGTSVETQYF. Full variable domain (outside the CDR3, taken from reference TRBV14 and TRBJ2-5): EAGVTQFPSHSVIEKGQTVTLRCDPISGHDNLYWYRRVMGKEIKFLLHFVKESKQDESGMPNNRFLAERTGGTYSTLKVQPAELEDSGVYFCASSQGTGTSVETQYFGPGTRLLVL.

In this sample, this clonotype turned up a few times. V usage is TRBV30 and J usage is TRBJ2-3, with 9 bases identical to TRBD1. The trim removed 2 bases at V and 4 bases at J, leaving 10 bases unmatched. There are 16 residues in the CDR3. CDR1 and CDR2 from the germline V gene are GTSNPN and SVGIG (reference sequence). CDR3 residues: CAWSLGTGMVADTQYF. In nucleotides, the CDR3 is TGTGCCTGGAGTTTGGGGACAGGGATGGTCGCAGATACGCAGTATTTT.

This clonotype was detected only a few times. This sequence joins TRBV20-1 and TRBJ2-7; D is undetermined. From germline, CDR1 is DFQATT and CDR2 SNEGSKA (reference sequence). CDR3 size: 11 residues. V was pared by 5 bases and J by 6 bases, with 11 bases between. The CDR3 bases are TGCAGTGCTTACTCGCTTGGCGAGCAGTACTTC. It translates to CSAYSLGEQYF.

The chain combines TRBV6-2 or TRBV6-3 with TRBJ2-1, with a tentative D call TRBD2 (6 bases). CDR3 length: 16 amino acids. V lost 6 bases and J 8 bases, leaving 23 bases between the germline ends. The germline V gene has CDR1 MNHEY and CDR2 SVGEGT. The CDR3 protein is CASRNTVAGIWYEQFF. In DNA form, the CDR3 reads TGTGCCAGCAGAAATACCGTCGCGGGAATTTGGTATGAGCAGTTCTTC.

V gene TRBV5-5 combines with J gene TRBJ1-2; TRBD1 matches 8 bases. With V trimmed by 1 base and J by 5 bases, 7 bases remained unmatched. CDR3 size: 15 residues. CDR1 is SGHKS and CDR2 is YYEKEE in the germline V gene (reference sequence). This CDR3 reads CASSLRDRGGYGYTF. CDR3 bases: TGTGCCAGCAGCTTGCGAGACAGGGGTGGATATGGCTACACCTTC.

The rearrangement links TRBV18 to TRBJ2-4, with D hard to call. CDR3 length: 13 residues. Deletions cut 1 base from V and 5 bases from J, with 6 bases between. Germline V lookup: CDR1 KGHSH, CDR2 LQKENI. CDR3 DNA sequence: TGTGCCAGCTCACCACTTAGTCAAAACATTCAGTACTTC. It yields the protein CASSPLSQNIQYF.

This clonotype has more than one count but fewer than ten. This may stem from a read error, because a much larger clone lies one nucleotide away. The rearrangement links TRBV12-3 or TRBV12-4 to TRBJ1-6; TRBD1 matches 10 bases. The junction had 3 bases not matched to a gene; V was cut back by 6 bases and J by 7 bases. CDR3 length: 14 amino acids. As DNA, the CDR3 is TGTGCCAGCAGATCGGGACAGGGGAATTCACCCCTCCACTTT. Protein sequence: CASRSGQGNSPLHF.

This clonotype has a handful of counts. The gene calls are TRBV24-1 and TRBJ1-2; perhaps TRBD1 as D (6 bases). Trimming stripped 5 bases from V and 8 bases from J, with 20 bases between. CDR1 and CDR2 (germline): KGHDR, SFDVKD. The length of the CDR3 is 15 residues. The chain's CDR3 is CATSGQQGLGIGYTF. The CDR3 DNA follows: TGTGCCACCAGTGGACAACAGGGACTGGGTATCGGCTACACCTTC.

The chain carries TRBV5-1 and TRBJ2-7; TRBD2 agrees at 8 bases. The CDR3 totals 14 residues. V trimming: 4 bases; J trimming: 8 bases; junction bases outside the gene matches: 11. Germline lookup yields CDR1 SGHRS and CDR2 YFSETQ. CDR3 coding DNA: TGCGCCAGCAGCCGGGGAGCGGGAGTGTGGAAGCAGTACTTC. Translated: CASSRGAGVWKQYF.